This T cell receptor (beta chain) was captured in a study of T cell changes during pregnancy in multiple sclerosis. This clone was seen a few times. The CDR3 length is 12 residues. V lost 10 bases and J 8 bases, leaving 17 bases between the germline ends. Germline CDR1 is MNHEY and CDR2 is SVGAGI. Assay used: immunoSEQ multiplex PCR; TCRdb lists only in-frame clones, some missing. The table lists about 32,000 clones, 89% of them singletons, with roughly 10% in the top ten. The sequence was collected from a female donor with multiple sclerosis, enrolled in a pregnancy study. This chain connects TRBV6-5 to TRBJ1-1; the D gene is possibly TRBD1 (6 bases). This specimen was CD8+ T cells from peripheral blood mononuclear cells, taken in the third trimester of pregnancy. The CDR3 protein is CATTNTGSEAFF. Here the CDR3 DNA reads TGTGCCACCACAAATACAGGGTCCGAAGCTTTCTTT.